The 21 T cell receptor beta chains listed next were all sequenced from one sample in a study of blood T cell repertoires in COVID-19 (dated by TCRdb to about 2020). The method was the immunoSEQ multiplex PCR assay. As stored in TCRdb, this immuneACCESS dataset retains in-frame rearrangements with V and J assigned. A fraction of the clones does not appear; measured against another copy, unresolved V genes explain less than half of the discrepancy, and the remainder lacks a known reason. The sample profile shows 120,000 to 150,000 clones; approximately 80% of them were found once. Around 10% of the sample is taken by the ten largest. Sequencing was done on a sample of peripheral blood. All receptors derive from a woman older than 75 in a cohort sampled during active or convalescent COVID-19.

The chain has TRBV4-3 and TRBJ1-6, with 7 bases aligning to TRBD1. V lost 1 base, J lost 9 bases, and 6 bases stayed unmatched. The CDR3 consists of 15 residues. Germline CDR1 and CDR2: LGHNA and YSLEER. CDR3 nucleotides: TGCGCCAGCAGCCAAGTGACAGGGTCGATTTCACCCCTCCACTTT. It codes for CASSQVTGSISPLHF.

As DNA, the CDR3 is TGTGCCAGCAGCCCGTTGCAAACTACCGGGGAGCTGTTTTTT. It specifies CASSPLQTTGELFF. The V gene is TRBV5-5, the J gene TRBJ2-2; no clear D. Deletions cut 4 bases from V and 5 bases from J, with 12 bases between. The CDR3 is made up of 14 amino acids. Looked up from germline, CDR1 is SGHKS and CDR2 is YYEKEE (reference sequence).

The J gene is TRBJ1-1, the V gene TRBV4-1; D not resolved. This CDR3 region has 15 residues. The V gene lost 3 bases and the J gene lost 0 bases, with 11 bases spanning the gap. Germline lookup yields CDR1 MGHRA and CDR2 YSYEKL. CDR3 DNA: TGCGCCAGCAGCCAGGACCTGACTATGAACACTGAAGCTTTCTTT. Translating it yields CASSQDLTMNTEAFF.

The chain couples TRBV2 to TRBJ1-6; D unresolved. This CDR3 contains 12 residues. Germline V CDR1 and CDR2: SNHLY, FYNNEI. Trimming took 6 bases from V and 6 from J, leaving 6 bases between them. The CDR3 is CASSSLNSPLHF. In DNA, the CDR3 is TGTGCCAGCAGCTCTCTTAATTCACCCCTCCACTTT. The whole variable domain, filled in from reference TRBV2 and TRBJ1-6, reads EPEVTQTPSHQVTQMGQEVILRCVPISNHLYFYWYRQILGQKVEFLVSFYNNEISEKSEIFDDQFSVERPDGSNFTLKIRSTKLEDSAMYFCASSSLNSPLHFGNGTRLTVT.

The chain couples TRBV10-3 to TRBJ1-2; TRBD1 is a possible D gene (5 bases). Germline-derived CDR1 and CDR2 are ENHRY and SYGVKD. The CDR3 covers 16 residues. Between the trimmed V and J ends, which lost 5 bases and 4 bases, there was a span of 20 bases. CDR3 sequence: CAISSSTSGDFYGYTF. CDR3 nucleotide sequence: TGTGCCATCAGTTCCTCGACATCGGGGGACTTCTATGGCTACACCTTC.

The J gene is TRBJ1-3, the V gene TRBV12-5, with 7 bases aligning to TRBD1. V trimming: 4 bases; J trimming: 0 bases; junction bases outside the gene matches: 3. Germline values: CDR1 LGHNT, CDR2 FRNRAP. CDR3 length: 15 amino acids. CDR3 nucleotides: TGTGCTAGTGGTTCGGGACAGAGCTCTGGAAACACCATATATTTT. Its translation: CASGSGQSSGNTIYF.

The CDR3 sequence is CASSGPGFAEAFF. The CDR3 DNA sequence: TGTGCCAGCAGCGGGCCCGGGTTCGCTGAAGCTTTCTTT. The rearrangement joins TRBV9 to TRBJ1-1; D unclear. V gave up 3 bases and J gave up 6 bases, with 12 bases separating them. This CDR3 has 13 amino acids. Germline CDR1 SGDLS, CDR2 YYNGEE.

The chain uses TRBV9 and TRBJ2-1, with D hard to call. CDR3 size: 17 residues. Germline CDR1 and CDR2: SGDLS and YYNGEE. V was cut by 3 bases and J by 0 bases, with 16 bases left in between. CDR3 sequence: CASSADWRIRSYNEQFF. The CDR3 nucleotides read TGTGCCAGCAGCGCCGATTGGCGGATCCGCTCCTACAATGAGCAGTTCTTC.

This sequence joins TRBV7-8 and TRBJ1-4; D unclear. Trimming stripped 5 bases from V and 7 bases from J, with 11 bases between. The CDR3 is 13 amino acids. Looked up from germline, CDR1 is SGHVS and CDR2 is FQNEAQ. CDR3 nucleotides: TGTGCCAGCAGCGCGGGGTACGGTGAAAAACTGTTTTTT. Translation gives CASSAGYGEKLFF.

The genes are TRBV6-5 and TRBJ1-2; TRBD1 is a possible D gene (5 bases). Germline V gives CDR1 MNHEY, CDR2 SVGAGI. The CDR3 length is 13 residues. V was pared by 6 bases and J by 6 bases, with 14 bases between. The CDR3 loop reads CASRFDRVDGYTF. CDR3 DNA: TGTGCCAGCAGATTCGACAGAGTGGATGGCTACACCTTC.

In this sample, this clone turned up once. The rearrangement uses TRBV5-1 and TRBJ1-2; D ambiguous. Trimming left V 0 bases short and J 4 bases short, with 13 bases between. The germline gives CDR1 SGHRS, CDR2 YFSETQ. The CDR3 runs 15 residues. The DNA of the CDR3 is TGCGCCAGCAGCTTGGACCCGTTGGGAGCCTATGGCTACACCTTC. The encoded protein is CASSLDPLGAYGYTF.

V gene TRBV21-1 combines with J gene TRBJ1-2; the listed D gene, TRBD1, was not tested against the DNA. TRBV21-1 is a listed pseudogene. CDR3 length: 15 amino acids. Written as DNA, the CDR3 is TGTGCCAGCAGCAAAGAGAGAGGACATAAATATGGCTACACCTTC. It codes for CASSKERGHKYGYTF.

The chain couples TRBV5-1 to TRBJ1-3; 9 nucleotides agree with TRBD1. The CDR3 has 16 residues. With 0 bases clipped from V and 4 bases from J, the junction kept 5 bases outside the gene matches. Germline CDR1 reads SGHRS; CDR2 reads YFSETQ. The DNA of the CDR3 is TGCGCCAGCAGCTTGGACGGACAGGGGCAAGGAAACACCATATATTTT. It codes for CASSLDGQGQGNTIYF.

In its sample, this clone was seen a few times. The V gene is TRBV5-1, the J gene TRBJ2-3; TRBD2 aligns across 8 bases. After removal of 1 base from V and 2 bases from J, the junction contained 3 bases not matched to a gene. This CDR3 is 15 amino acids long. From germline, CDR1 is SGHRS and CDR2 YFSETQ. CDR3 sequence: CASSLLGGATDTQYF. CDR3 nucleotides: TGCGCCAGCAGCTTGCTCGGGGGGGCCACAGATACGCAGTATTTT.

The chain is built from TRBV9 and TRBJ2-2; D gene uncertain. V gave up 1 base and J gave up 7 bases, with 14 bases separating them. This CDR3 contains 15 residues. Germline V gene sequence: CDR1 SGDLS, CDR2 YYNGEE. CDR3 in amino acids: CASSVTIDTIGELFF. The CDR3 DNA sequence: TGTGCCAGCAGCGTAACGATTGACACGATCGGGGAGCTGTTTTTT.

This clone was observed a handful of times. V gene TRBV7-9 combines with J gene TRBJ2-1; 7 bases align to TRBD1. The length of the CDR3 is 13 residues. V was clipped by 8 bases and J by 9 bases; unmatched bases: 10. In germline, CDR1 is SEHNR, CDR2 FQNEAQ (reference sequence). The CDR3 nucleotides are TGTGCCAGCCGATCCTTAGGGGGCGGTGAGCAGTTCTTC. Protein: CASRSLGGGEQFF.

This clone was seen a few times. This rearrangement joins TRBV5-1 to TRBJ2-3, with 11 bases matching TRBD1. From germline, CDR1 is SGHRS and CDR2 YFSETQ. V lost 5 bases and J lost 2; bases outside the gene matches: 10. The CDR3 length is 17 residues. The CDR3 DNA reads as TGCGCCAGCAGGGACACCGGGACAGGGGGATTCACAGATACGCAGTATTTT. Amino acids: CASRDTGTGGFTDTQYF.

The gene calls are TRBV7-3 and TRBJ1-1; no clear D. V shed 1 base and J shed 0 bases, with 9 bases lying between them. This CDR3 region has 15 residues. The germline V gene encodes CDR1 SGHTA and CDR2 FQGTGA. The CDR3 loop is CASSLSAGVNTEAFF. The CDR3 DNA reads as TGTGCCAGCAGCTTAAGTGCAGGCGTGAACACTGAAGCTTTCTTT.

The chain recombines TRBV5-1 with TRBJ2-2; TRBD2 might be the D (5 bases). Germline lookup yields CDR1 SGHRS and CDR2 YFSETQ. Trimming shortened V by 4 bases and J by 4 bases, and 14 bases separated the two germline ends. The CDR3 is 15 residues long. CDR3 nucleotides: TGCGCCAGCAGCACCGAGGGCTATATCACCGGGGAGCTGTTTTTT. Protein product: CASSTEGYITGELFF.

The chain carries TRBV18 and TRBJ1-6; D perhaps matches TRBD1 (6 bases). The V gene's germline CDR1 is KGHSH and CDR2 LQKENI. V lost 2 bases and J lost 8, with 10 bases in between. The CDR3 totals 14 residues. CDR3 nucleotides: TGTGCCAGCTCACCAAACAGGGTGGATTCACCCCTCCACTTT. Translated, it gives CASSPNRVDSPLHF.

CDR3 residues: CASSLERPDTQYF. In nucleotides, the CDR3 is TGTGCCAGCAGTTTGGAGCGCCCAGATACGCAGTATTTT. The rearrangement uses TRBV12-3 or TRBV12-4 and TRBJ2-3; D remains ambiguous. V dropped 3 bases and J dropped 4 bases, with 8 bases sitting between them. The CDR3 is 13 residues long.